The 6 T cell receptor beta chains presented below share a single source sample, sequenced in a study of blood T cell repertoires in COVID-19. Clones were sequenced by immunoSEQ multiplex PCR, and TCRdb holds only the in-frame ones, with some missing. The profile covers around 250,000 clones, with roughly 84% appearing a single time and less than 4% taken by the ten largest. The source material was peripheral blood. The receptors shown here come from a woman between 18 and 29 years old with acute or convalescent COVID-19.

This clone was counted a single time. The rearrangement joins TRBV29-1 to TRBJ1-3, with 10 bases identical to TRBD1. There are 14 residues in the CDR3. The germline gives CDR1 SQVTM, CDR2 ANQGSEA. With V trimmed by 6 bases and J by 4 bases, 6 bases remained unmatched. The CDR3 nucleotides are TGCAGCGTGGGGGACAGGGGCACCGGAAACACCATATATTTT. It codes for CSVGDRGTGNTIYF. Together with reference TRBV29-1 and TRBJ1-3, the CDR3 gives the full variable domain: SAVISQKPSRDICQRGTSLTIQCQVDSQVTMMFWYRQQPGQSLTLIATANQGSEATYESGFVIDKFPISRPNLTFSTLTVSNMSPEDSSIYLCSVGDRGTGNTIYFGEGSWLTVV.

The chain couples TRBV5-1 to TRBJ2-5; TRBD2 is a possible D gene (6 bases). The CDR3 is 16 amino acids. Germline CDR1 and CDR2: SGHRS and YFSETQ. The V end was cut by 4 bases, the J end by 2 bases, with 18 bases between. The CDR3 DNA is TGCGCCAGCAGCCCGGGGGTCCTAGCACTTCAAGAGACCCAGTACTTC. Protein product: CASSPGVLALQETQYF.

This rearrangement joins TRBV5-6 to TRBJ2-7; D ambiguous. V gave up 0 bases and J gave up 7 bases, with 17 bases separating them. CDR3 length equals 15 residues. Germline CDR1 is SGHDT and CDR2 is YYEEEE. The DNA of the CDR3 is TGTGCCAGCAGCTTGGGCCTCCCTGGCCTGTTGGAGCAGTACTTC. It encodes CASSLGLPGLLEQYF.

The V and J genes are TRBV6-6 and TRBJ1-3, with D tentatively TRBD1 (6 bases). Germline CDR1 reads MNHNY; CDR2 reads SVGAGI (reference sequence). V gave up 7 bases and J gave up 2 bases, with 12 bases separating them. There are 14 residues in the CDR3. As DNA, the CDR3 is TGTGCCAGCAACGAGGGGGTGACTGGAAACACCATATATTTT. Protein: CASNEGVTGNTIYF.

The chain carries TRBV6-5 and TRBJ2-7; maybe TRBD1 (6 bases). The CDR3 sequence is 15 residues long. V lost 0 bases to trimming and J lost 3 bases, with 12 bases between them. Germline CDR1 is MNHEY and CDR2 is SVGAGI. The CDR3 region has the DNA TGTGCCAGCAGTTACTCCGGGACACCAAACTACGAGCAGTACTTC. Protein sequence: CASSYSGTPNYEQYF.

The chain employs TRBV10-1 and TRBJ2-1; TRBD2 matches 13 bases. Per the germline V gene, CDR1 is WNHNN and CDR2 is SYGVQD (reference sequence). Trimming cost V 9 bases and J 8 bases; bases outside gene matches: 10. The CDR3 is made up of 15 amino acids. The CDR3 sequence is CARAETSGRYDEQFF. The CDR3 nucleotides are TGCGCCAGGGCCGAGACTAGCGGGAGGTATGATGAGCAGTTCTTC.